This TCR beta chain was identified in a study of blood T cells in healthy people across ages. CDR3 size: 14 residues. Germline V gives CDR1 DFQATT, CDR2 SNEGSKA (reference sequence). The junction had 12 bases not matched to a gene; V was cut back by 7 bases and J by 3 bases. A second PCR, run for roughly 7 to 11 cycles, used a sample-barcoded 5' primer plus a J-beta primer mix. One entry per CDR3 protein, called by TCRdb with MiXCR from the 5' RACE reads. The sample holds around 900,000 distinct CDR3 sequences; about 30% are singletons and the top ten take 17%. Overall study findings and caveats: Among long-lived donors, naive CD4+ cells were more numerous and diversity higher than in aged donors.

Ten or more counts support this clonotype. Its matching antigen is unknown. Healthy Caucasians from Russia aged about 6 to 95 served as donors. V and J are TRBV20-1 and TRBJ2-7, with TRBD1 identical over 7 bases. The sample consisted of blood. This TCR was sampled from a woman aged 80 or older in good health. Written as DNA, the CDR3 is TGCAGTGTTGAGGGGGCTAGTGGGGACTACGAGCAGTACTTC. Amino acid sequence: CSVEGASGDYEQYF.